This paragraph reports one T cell receptor (beta chain). The sample belongs to a study of T cell responses to AZD1222 COVID-19 vaccine. Assay used: immunoSEQ multiplex PCR; TCRdb lists only in-frame clones, some missing. This sample has under 140,000 clones; roughly nine tenths occur once, and the top ten carry 1.5% to 2%. This CDR3 is built from 14 residues. CDR1 and CDR2 from the germline V gene are LGHDT and YNNKEL (reference sequence). V lost 4 bases, J lost 5 bases, and 15 bases lay in between. The sequencing used peripheral blood, collected on day 0 of AZD1222 vaccination. The clonotype originates from an adult in good health. The chain recombines TRBV3-1 (or the pseudogene TRBV3-2) with TRBJ2-7, with D hard to call. The CDR3 DNA reads as TGTGCCAGCAGCCCCCGGCATTCTGGCAACGAGCAGTACTTC. Translation: CASSPRHSGNEQYF.